This TCR beta chain emerged from a study of blood T cell repertoires in COVID-19. The wider study: The United States, Italy and Spain supplied acute and convalescent COVID-19 samples.

This CDR3 has 15 amino acids. Germline CDR1 and CDR2: GTSNPN and SVGIG (reference sequence). Trimming shortened V by 5 bases and J by 4 bases, and 15 bases separated the two germline ends. This table comes from immunoSEQ multiplex PCR, and its TCRdb copy is limited to in-frame clones, with some not included. The table records around 200,000 clones, 85% to 90% of them present only once. Sequenced: peripheral blood. The chain uses TRBV30 and TRBJ1-6; D remains unclear. The sequence was obtained from a man in his forties with active or convalescent COVID-19. The CDR3 loop reads CAWGPTVVYNSPLHF. The CDR3 region has the DNA TGTGCCTGGGGTCCAACAGTGGTTTATAATTCACCCCTCCACTTT. The full variable domain, completed using reference TRBV30 and TRBJ1-6, is SQTIHQWPATLVQPVGSPLSLECTVEGTSNPNLYWYRQAAGRGLQLLFYSVGIGQISSEVPQNLSASRPQDRQFILSSKKLLLSDSGFYLCAWGPTVVYNSPLHFGNGTRLTVT.